This entry is about one T cell receptor beta chain. Antigen: not known. The CDR3 regions of TCR beta were amplified from RNA transcripts. The TCR CDR3 first-round RT-PCR relied on the HTBI primer set. Using its own MiXCR run on the multiplex PCR reads, TCRdb lists one record per CDR3 protein. The repertoire has about 410,000 distinct CDR3 sequences, roughly 15% of them found once; the top ten carry approximately 13%. The data were obtained in a study of T cells in Graves' hyperthyroidism and ophthalmopathy. Regarding the study as a whole: Blood samples included most of the expanded thyroid clonotypes exceeding 0.001.

It was 10 ml of fresh peripheral blood that supplied the PBMCs. The CDR3 consists of 13 residues. Germline V gene data show CDR1 as SGHTA and CDR2 as FQGTGA. V was pared by 1 base and J by 5 bases, with 8 bases between. The TCR sequence derives from a man younger than 35 with Graves' ophthalmopathy. Sequencing was carried out using blood. The J gene is TRBJ1-2, the V gene TRBV7-3, with D perhaps TRBD1 (5 bases). DNA for the CDR3: TGTGCCAGCAGCTTAAGAAGGGGTTATGGCTACACCTTC. It specifies CASSLRRGYGYTF. Based on the CDR3 plus reference TRBV7-3 and TRBJ1-2, the full variable domain is GAGVSQTPSNKVTEKGKYVELRCDPISGHTALYWYRQSLGQGPEFLIYFQGTGAADDSGLPNDRFFAVRPEGSVSTLKIQRTERGDSAVYLCASSLRRGYGYTFGSGTRLTVV.